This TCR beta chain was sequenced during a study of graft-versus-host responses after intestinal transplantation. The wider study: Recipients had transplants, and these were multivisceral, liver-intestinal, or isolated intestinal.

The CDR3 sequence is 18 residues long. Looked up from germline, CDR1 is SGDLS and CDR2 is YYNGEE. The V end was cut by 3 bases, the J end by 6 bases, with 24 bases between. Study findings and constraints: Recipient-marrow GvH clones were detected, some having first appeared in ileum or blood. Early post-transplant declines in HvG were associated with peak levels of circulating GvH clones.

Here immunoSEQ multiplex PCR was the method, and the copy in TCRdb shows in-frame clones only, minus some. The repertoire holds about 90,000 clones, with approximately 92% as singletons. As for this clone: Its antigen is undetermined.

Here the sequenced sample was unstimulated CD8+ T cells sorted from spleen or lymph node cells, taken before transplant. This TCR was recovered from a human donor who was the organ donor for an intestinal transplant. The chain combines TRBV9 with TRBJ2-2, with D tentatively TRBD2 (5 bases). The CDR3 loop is CASSGGTDRPGSAGELFF. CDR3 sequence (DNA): TGTGCCAGCAGCGGGGGAACGGACCGCCCGGGATCGGCCGGGGAGCTGTTTTTT.